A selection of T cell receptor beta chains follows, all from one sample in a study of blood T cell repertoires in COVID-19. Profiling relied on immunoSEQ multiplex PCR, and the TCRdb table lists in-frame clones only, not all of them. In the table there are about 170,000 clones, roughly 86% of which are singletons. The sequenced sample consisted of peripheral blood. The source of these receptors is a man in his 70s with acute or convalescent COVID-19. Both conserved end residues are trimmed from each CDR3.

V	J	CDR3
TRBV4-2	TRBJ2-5	ASSQDPFGPGGQETQY
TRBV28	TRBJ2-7	ASSRTSGSYEQY
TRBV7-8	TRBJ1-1	ASSPTGTNTEAF
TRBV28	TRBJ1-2	ASFPAGADGYT
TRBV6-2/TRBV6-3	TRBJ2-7	ASSYSTGPYEQY
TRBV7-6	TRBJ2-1	ASSTGTSKDEQF
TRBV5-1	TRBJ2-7	ASSLAGGNLGEQY
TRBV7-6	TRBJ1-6	ASSTQGAGGLPSYNSPLH
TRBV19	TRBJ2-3	ASSILGPDTQY
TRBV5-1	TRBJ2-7	ASGPVGAFYEQY
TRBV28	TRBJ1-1	ASSSPGTFYTEAF
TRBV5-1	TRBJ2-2	ASSLGDTYTGELF
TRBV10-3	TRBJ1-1	AISELTGDTEAF
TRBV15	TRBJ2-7	ATSRGSAGTIYEQY
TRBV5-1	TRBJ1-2	ASSLDAGVNGYT
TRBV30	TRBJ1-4	AWRAPGVRGEKLF
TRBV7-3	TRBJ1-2	ASSFRQGHGYT
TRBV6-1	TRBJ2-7	ASSDSYEQY
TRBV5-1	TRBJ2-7	ASSGSPGQLHEQY
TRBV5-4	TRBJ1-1	ASSLRPETNTEAF
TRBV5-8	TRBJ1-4	ASSFGGHPNEKLF
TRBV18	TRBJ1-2	ASSPRQNYGYT
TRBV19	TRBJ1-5	ASSPTWAGMGNQPQH
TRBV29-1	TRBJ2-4	SVHREGKNIQY
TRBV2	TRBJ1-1	ASMGPTLAEAF
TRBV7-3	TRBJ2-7	ASSPQGPGAEQY
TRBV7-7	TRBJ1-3	ASSPTGDPGNTIY
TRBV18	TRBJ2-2	ASSPGQPGLRSNTGELF
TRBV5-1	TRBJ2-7	ASSLGLAGIIMQY
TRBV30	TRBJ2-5	AWSASGAGVETQY
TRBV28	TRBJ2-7	ASSLIGSGEQY
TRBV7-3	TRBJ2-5	ASSLDRGAAQY
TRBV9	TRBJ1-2	ASSVVPGNDGYT
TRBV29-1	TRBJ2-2	SVGRAPGELF
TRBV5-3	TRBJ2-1	ASIRGGSPRF
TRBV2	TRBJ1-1	ASSFGREDTEAF
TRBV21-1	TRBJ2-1	ASSTERGRSSGDVNDEQF
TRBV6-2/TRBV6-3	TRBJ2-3	ASSFSGQRGRY
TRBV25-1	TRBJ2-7	ASRDRASGEQY
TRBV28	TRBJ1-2	ASSAGGSANYGYT
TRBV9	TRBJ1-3	ASSQQVSGNTIY
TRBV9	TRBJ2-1	ASSVEGDTYNEQF
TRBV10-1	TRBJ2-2	ASSDLLQGIGELF
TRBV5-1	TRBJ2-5	ASSFAGAMTQY
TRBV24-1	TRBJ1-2	ATSDSPWTGGYGYT
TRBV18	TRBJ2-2	ASSPPGGDTGELF